The next 31 T cell receptor beta chains were all read from a single sample in a study of PD-L1 blockade in urothelial cancer. This table comes from immunoSEQ multiplex PCR, and its TCRdb copy is limited to in-frame clones, with some not included. Seen here are about 21,000 clones, nearly 90% observed once, and the top ten hold about 16%. This specimen consisted of PBMCs, obtained around atezolizumab (anti-PD-L1) treatment. These receptors all stem from an older woman with urothelial cancer.

This chain uses TRBV2 with TRBJ1-2, with D tentatively TRBD1 (6 bases). The ends were cut back, 6 bases at V and 4 bases at J, with 12 bases in the middle. CDR1 and CDR2 (germline): SNHLY, FYNNEI. The CDR3 is 13 residues long. Here the CDR3 DNA reads TGTGCCAGCAGCGAGCGACAGGTCTATGGCTACACCTTC. Amino acids: CASSERQVYGYTF.

The chain is built from TRBV5-3 and TRBJ2-7; perhaps TRBD2 as D (6 bases). TRBV5-3 is an open reading frame, and its role is uncertain. Deletions cut 3 bases from V and 4 bases from J, with 20 bases between. The length of the CDR3 is 16 residues. The CDR3 sequence is CARSWGSSGREYEQYF. CDR3 sequence (DNA): TGTGCCAGAAGCTGGGGGTCGAGCGGGCGTGAGTACGAGCAGTACTTC.

Only a few counts were recorded for this clone. The V call is TRBV7-8, the J call TRBJ2-7, with a weak D call TRBD1 (6 bases). The CDR3 covers 13 residues. The V gene's germline CDR1 is SGHVS and CDR2 FQNEAQ. Trimming took 4 bases from V and 2 from J, leaving 9 bases between them. CDR3 loop: CASSYRVAYEQYF. In DNA form, the CDR3 reads TGTGCCAGCAGCTACAGGGTCGCCTACGAGCAGTACTTC.

This clone has only one observation. The chain couples TRBV7-3 to TRBJ2-2, with 7 bases lining up with TRBD2. J gave up 0 bases and V 3 bases, and 4 bases lay outside the gene matches. The CDR3 runs 16 residues. The germline V gene has CDR1 SGHTA and CDR2 FQGTGA. The CDR3 loop reads CASSFLGGSNTGELFF. Written as DNA, the CDR3 is TGTGCCAGCAGCTTCTTGGGGGGGTCGAACACCGGGGAGCTGTTTTTT.

A few counts support this clone. The chain links TRBV11-2 to TRBJ2-7; 8 bases map to TRBD2. V lost 3 bases and J lost 4; bases outside the gene matches: 5. The germline CDR1 and CDR2 sequences are SGHAT and FQNNGV. The CDR3 is made up of 14 amino acids. CDR3 loop: CASSFAGGAYEQYF. The CDR3 DNA reads TGTGCCAGCAGCTTCGCGGGAGGAGCATACGAGCAGTACTTC.

CDR3 sequence reads: CASSLAGQGETQYF. CDR3 DNA: TGCGCCAGCAGCTTGGCGGGGCAGGGGGAGACCCAGTACTTC. The chain joins TRBV5-1 to TRBJ2-5; a weak D match, TRBD1 (6 bases). V dropped 0 bases and J dropped 5 bases, with 11 bases sitting between them. The CDR3 totals 14 residues. CDR1 is SGHRS and CDR2 is YFSETQ in the germline V gene. The variable domain in full, with the rest retrieved from reference TRBV5-1 and TRBJ2-5, is KAGVTQTPRYLIKTRGQQVTLSCSPISGHRSVSWYQQTPGQGLQFLFEYFSETQRNKGNFPGRFSGRQFSNSRSEMNVSTLELGDSALYLCASSLAGQGETQYFGPGTRLLVL.

This rearrangement joins TRBV28 to TRBJ2-7, with D maybe TRBD1 (6 bases). Trimming stripped 3 bases from V and 6 bases from J, with 15 bases between. The CDR3 runs to 14 residues. CDR1 MDHEN and CDR2 SYDVKM come from the germline V gene. The CDR3 bases are TGTGCCAGCAGTTTGACAGGAAGCCTTCTCGAGCAGTACTTC. This gives the protein CASSLTGSLLEQYF.

The chain couples TRBV18 to TRBJ1-4; D is undetermined. The length of the CDR3 is 13 residues. Trimming removed 3 bases from V and 8 bases from J, with 10 bases in between. Germline CDR1 KGHSH, CDR2 LQKENI. The CDR3, as DNA: TGTGCCAGCTCACCCTCCTTAAGCGAAAAACTGTTTTTT. This sequence encodes CASSPSLSEKLFF.

J is TRBJ2-1 and V is TRBV9; TRBD1 is a possible D gene (6 bases). Trimming cost V 3 bases and J 0 bases, with 10 bases left between them. CDR3 length: 15 residues. The germline CDR1 and CDR2 sequences are SGDLS and YYNGEE. The CDR3 is CASSEGVGSYNEQFF. The CDR3 DNA reads TGTGCCAGCAGCGAGGGGGTGGGCTCCTACAATGAGCAGTTCTTC.

The table lists this clone with a count of one. The chain has TRBV9 and TRBJ2-7; perhaps TRBD2 as D (6 bases). Per the germline V gene, CDR1 is SGDLS and CDR2 is YYNGEE. V was pared by 0 bases and J by 3 bases, with 13 bases between. The CDR3 is 15 residues long. CDR3 protein: CASSVEASVLYEQYF. In DNA, the CDR3 is TGTGCCAGCAGCGTAGAGGCTAGCGTCCTCTACGAGCAGTACTTC.

This rearrangement joins TRBV4-2 to TRBJ1-1, with D possibly TRBD1 on 5 matching bases. Germline CDR1 reads LGHNA; CDR2 reads YNFKEQ. This CDR3 contains 16 residues. Trimming pared 1 base from V and 0 bases from J, leaving 12 bases between. The CDR3: CASSQVTDSVNTEAFF. The CDR3, as DNA: TGTGCCAGCAGCCAAGTGACCGACAGTGTGAACACTGAAGCTTTCTTT.

This chain's CDR3 is CASSLRDRSSYEQYF. The CDR3, as DNA: TGTGCCAGCAGCCTCCGGGATCGGTCCTCCTACGAGCAGTACTTC. The rearrangement uses TRBV5-6 and TRBJ2-7, with TRBD2 as a possible D gene (5 bases). CDR3 length equals 15 residues. V was shortened by 4 bases and J by 0 bases, with 14 bases between the two germline ends. Per the germline V gene, CDR1 is SGHDT and CDR2 is YYEEEE.

The chain has TRBV27 and TRBJ2-2; 8 positions agree with TRBD1. The CDR3 covers 15 residues. Germline values: CDR1 MNHEY, CDR2 SMNVEV (reference sequence). V was pared by 5 bases and J by 3 bases, with 5 bases of the junction left unmatched. CDR3 in DNA: TGTGCCAGCAGTACCGGACAGGGATACACCGGGGAGCTGTTTTTT. Its translation is CASSTGQGYTGELFF.

J is TRBJ2-7 and V is TRBV5-1; perhaps TRBD2 as D (6 bases). The CDR3 length is 14 residues. Germline V gene lookup returns CDR1 SGHRS and CDR2 YFSETQ. V lost 5 bases and J lost 1, with 13 bases in between. CDR3 nucleotides: TGCGCCAGCAGGGAGGCGGGATTGTCCTACGAGCAGTACTTC. Its translation: CASREAGLSYEQYF.

The chain couples TRBV6-1 to TRBJ2-7; 9 bases map to TRBD2. The CDR3 has 16 amino acids. With V trimmed by 4 bases and J by 5 bases, 12 bases remained unmatched. Germline CDR1 is MNHNS and CDR2 is SASEGT. As DNA, the CDR3 is TGTGCCAGCAGTGGGGGTCGAGCGGGAGGTGTGGACGAGCAGTACTTC. This encodes CASSGGRAGGVDEQYF.

V and J are TRBV28 and TRBJ2-4; 8 nucleotides agree with TRBD1. Germline values: CDR1 MDHEN, CDR2 SYDVKM. The CDR3 contains 19 residues. The trim removed 3 bases at V and 0 bases at J, leaving 13 bases unmatched. CDR3 DNA sequence: TGTGCCAGCAGTTTCCGGGACAGGAGTTTTTTAGGAGCCAAAAACATTCAGTACTTC. Encoded protein: CASSFRDRSFLGAKNIQYF. The full variable domain, its missing parts supplied by reference TRBV28 and TRBJ2-4, is DVKVTQSSRYLVKRTGEKVFLECVQDMDHENMFWYRQDPGLGLRLIYFSYDVKMKEKGDIPEGYSVSREKKERFSLILESASTNQTSMYLCASSFRDRSFLGAKNIQYFGAGTRLSVL.

This clone appeared a few times. This chain connects TRBV2 to TRBJ2-1; D is undetermined. Germline CDR1 SNHLY, CDR2 FYNNEI. V gave up 3 bases and J gave up 8 bases, with 8 bases separating them. The CDR3 has 12 residues. CDR3 bases: TGTGCCAGCAGTGATCTCGGGTATGAGCAGTTCTTC. This encodes CASSDLGYEQFF.

This chain joins TRBV7-2 and TRBJ2-7, with D possibly being TRBD2 (6 bases). CDR1 is SGHTA and CDR2 is FQGNSA in the germline V gene. This CDR3 spans 14 amino acids. V was cut by 1 base and J by 1 base, with 8 bases left in between. The CDR3: CASSLGLVSYEQYF. The CDR3 coding sequence is TGTGCCAGCAGCTTAGGACTAGTGTCCTACGAGCAGTACTTC.

This clone was observed once. J is TRBJ2-7 and V is TRBV10-3; 7 nucleotides line up with TRBD1. V trimming: 7 bases; J trimming: 5 bases; junction bases outside the gene matches: 5. From germline, CDR1 is ENHRY and CDR2 SYGVKD. The CDR3 has 12 amino acids. The CDR3 nucleotides are TGTGCCATCACTGGCAGGGGGAACGAGCAGTACTTC. Translating it yields CAITGRGNEQYF.

The rearrangement links TRBV7-3 to TRBJ2-1; no clear D gene. The germline CDR1 and CDR2 sequences are SGHTA and FQGTGA. Trimming removed 2 bases at V and 4 bases at J, with 9 bases between. The CDR3 contains 14 residues. The CDR3 DNA follows: TGTGCCAGCAGCTTAGTGAACAGTTACAATGAGCAGTTCTTC. Translating gives CASSLVNSYNEQFF. Drawing the rest from reference TRBV7-3 and TRBJ2-1, the complete variable domain is GAGVSQTPSNKVTEKGKYVELRCDPISGHTALYWYRQSLGQGPEFLIYFQGTGAADDSGLPNDRFFAVRPEGSVSTLKIQRTERGDSAVYLCASSLVNSYNEQFFGPGTRLTVL.

The rearrangement links TRBV7-9 to TRBJ2-3, with a weak D call TRBD2 (5 bases). The CDR3 length is 11 residues. Trimming shortened V by 8 bases and J by 4 bases, and 7 bases separated the two germline ends. The germline gives CDR1 SEHNR, CDR2 FQNEAQ (reference sequence). CDR3 region: CASAGADTQYF. CDR3 DNA: TGTGCCAGCGCCGGGGCAGATACGCAGTATTTT.

The V gene is TRBV11-2, the J gene TRBJ2-5; maybe TRBD1 (6 bases). V was trimmed by 1 base and J by 4 bases, leaving 7 bases between them. The CDR3 extends over 13 amino acids. CDR1 SGHAT and CDR2 FQNNGV come from the germline V gene. The CDR3 bases are TGTGCCAGCAGCTTAGGGGGGCGAGAGACCCAGTACTTC. Translation gives CASSLGGRETQYF.

The rearrangement uses TRBV14 and TRBJ2-7, with D possibly matching TRBD1 (6 bases). Germline-derived CDR1 and CDR2 are SGHDN and FVKESK. V lost 3 bases to trimming and J lost 5 bases, with 17 bases between them. CDR3 length: 15 residues. CDR3 nucleotides: TGTGCCAGCAGCCATATCGTAGGACAGCTTAACGAGCAGTACTTC. Its protein is CASSHIVGQLNEQYF.

J is TRBJ2-1 and V is TRBV7-2, with 9 bases aligning to TRBD2. Germline CDR1 and CDR2: SGHTA and FQGNSA. The CDR3 contains 13 residues. V gave up 5 bases and J gave up 15 bases; unmatched junction bases: 11. The CDR3 bases are TGTGCCAGCAGCCCCCGGGAAGCGGGAGGTCTGTTCTTC. It is translated as CASSPREAGGLFF.

The chain joins TRBV18 to TRBJ2-2, with D unresolved. The CDR3 runs 14 residues. Germline assignment: CDR1 KGHSH and CDR2 LQKENI. V lost 6 bases, J lost 2 bases, and 10 bases lay in between. This CDR3 reads CASSLRQNTGELFF. Written as DNA, the CDR3 is TGTGCCAGCTCTCTACGACAAAACACCGGGGAGCTGTTTTTT.

This clone was found a few times. The chain has TRBV11-3 and TRBJ1-1, with D perhaps TRBD1 (6 bases). Trimming pared 5 bases from V and 4 bases from J, leaving 8 bases between. The length of the CDR3 is 12 residues. Per germline, CDR1 SGHNT and CDR2 YENEEA. The CDR3 DNA sequence: TGTGCCAGCAGCCAGGACAGCACTGAAGCTTTCTTT. Its translation: CASSQDSTEAFF. The variable domain in full, completed from reference TRBV11-3 and TRBJ1-1, reads EAGVVQSPRYKIIEKKQPVAFWCNPISGHNTLYWYLQNLGQGPELLIRYENEEAVDDSQLPKDRFSAERLKGVDSTLKIQPAELGDSAVYLCASSQDSTEAFFGQGTRLTVV.

V usage is TRBV9 and J usage is TRBJ2-5, with 10 bases matching TRBD2. J lost 4 bases, V lost 0 bases, and 9 bases had no gene match. The CDR3 sequence is 17 residues long. The germline V gene has CDR1 SGDLS and CDR2 YYNGEE. The CDR3 sequence is CASSVVPLAGARETQYF. The CDR3 DNA sequence: TGTGCCAGCAGCGTAGTCCCCCTAGCGGGAGCCAGAGAGACCCAGTACTTC.

This clone was counted once. The chain recombines TRBV6-5 with TRBJ2-1, with D possibly matching TRBD2 (6 bases). The CDR3 is made up of 14 amino acids. Trimming shortened V by 6 bases and J by 1 base, and 10 bases separated the two germline ends. From germline, CDR1 is MNHEY and CDR2 SVGAGI. The CDR3 DNA is TGTGCCAGCAGGTGGGGGGAGTCCTACAATGAGCAGTTCTTC. Amino acid sequence: CASRWGESYNEQFF.

This clone turned up a few times. One end of the junction fails to match germline, which may point to a read error. This chain joins TRBV7-7 and TRBJ2-5; 12 nucleotides agree with TRBD2. The CDR3 totals 17 residues. The germline gives CDR1 SSHAT, CDR2 FNYEAQ (reference sequence). The CDR3, as DNA: TGTGCTAGCAGCTTGACTAGCGGGGGAGATCCGAGAGAGACCCAGTACTTC. Translated: CASSLTSGGDPRETQYF.

The genes are TRBV2 and TRBJ2-1; 12 bases map to TRBD1. The CDR3 contains 20 residues. Germline V gives CDR1 SNHLY, CDR2 FYNNEI. Losses at the gene ends were 6 bases for V and 3 bases for J; bases not matched to a gene: 18. The CDR3, as DNA: TGTGCCAGCAGGCCCGGGACAGGGGGCGGGCCGGGAAAAAGCTACAATGAGCAGTTCTTC. Its translation is CASRPGTGGGPGKSYNEQFF. The full variable domain, with the rest looked up from reference TRBV2 and TRBJ2-1, is EPEVTQTPSHQVTQMGQEVILRCVPISNHLYFYWYRQILGQKVEFLVSFYNNEISEKSEIFDDQFSVERPDGSNFTLKIRSTKLEDSAMYFCASRPGTGGGPGKSYNEQFFGPGTRLTVL.

V and J are TRBV6-1 and TRBJ2-7; D is undetermined. The V gene lost 2 bases and the J gene lost 4 bases, with 18 bases spanning the gap. The CDR3 sequence is 16 residues long. Germline CDR1 MNHNS, CDR2 SASEGT. This chain's CDR3 is CASSEQNPSWPYEQYF. The DNA for the CDR3 is TGTGCCAGCAGTGAACAGAACCCGTCGTGGCCGTACGAGCAGTACTTC.